This TCR beta chain was documented in a study of blood T cells in healthy people across ages. Study-level findings and limits: Among long-lived donors, naive CD4+ cells were more numerous and diversity higher than in aged donors. Investigators treated diversity estimates from one million T cells as underestimates.

A second PCR, run for roughly 7 to 11 cycles, used a sample-barcoded 5' primer plus a J-beta primer mix. There were at least 2.5 million CDR3-containing paired-end reads obtained from each sample. TCRdb reprocessed the 5' RACE reads with MiXCR, giving one entry per CDR3 protein. The sample holds roughly 830,000 distinct CDR3 sequences, about 59% seen once. Per sample, no less than 6 micrograms of total RNA were extracted. As concerns this clonotype: The antigen remains unidentified.

This CDR3 contains 16 residues. The germline gives CDR1 SEHNR, CDR2 FQNEAQ (reference sequence). V gave up 2 bases and J gave up 2 bases, with 15 bases separating them. Sequences were obtained from blood. This chain connects TRBV7-9 to TRBJ1-2, with a weak D call TRBD1 (5 bases). The receptor's source is a man aged 25 to 40 in good health. The CDR3 DNA follows: TGTGCCAGCAGCTTAAGAGGGGCAGGGCCAAACTATGGCTACACCTTC. Translated: CASSLRGAGPNYGYTF. Variable domain in full (rest from reference TRBV7-9 and TRBJ1-2): DTGVSQNPRHKITKRGQNVTFRCDPISEHNRLYWYRQTLGQGPEFLTYFQNEAQLEKSRLLSDRFSAERPKGSFSTLEIQRTEQGDSAMYLCASSLRGAGPNYGYTFGSGTRLTVV.